The present entry profiles one TCR beta chain with its context. Its specificity is not known. MiXCR, applied by TCRdb to the RT-PCR reads, yields one record per CDR3 protein. The sample lists over 750,000 distinct CDR3 sequences, over 20% occurring once. The source of the sample is a study of response to subunit inactivated influenza vaccine. Overall study results and limits: The authors suggested that few new T cells are recruited per seasonal influenza vaccination.

There are 12 residues in the CDR3. The V gene end was trimmed by 4 bases and the J gene end by 5 bases; junction bases not matched to a gene: 1. This receptor was identified in a man between 45 and 60 years old who received an inactivated influenza vaccine. The specimen comprised PBMCs from blood, sampled 5 days after vaccination. The gene calls are TRBV12-3 or TRBV12-4 and TRBJ2-5, with 7 bases that match TRBD2. The CDR3, as DNA: TGTGCCAGCAGTTGGACTAGTGAGACCCAGTACTTC. It specifies CASSWTSETQYF.